This T cell receptor beta chain was retrieved from a study of T cell repertoires in cytomegalovirus infection. Study overall: Based on public TCR beta signatures, there were indications of CMV infection and of a matching HLA type.

In this sample, this clonotype turned up a few times. Its antigen is not known. Each CDR3 protein gets one entry after TCRdb re-called the reads with MiXCR. The sample yields roughly 310,000 distinct CDR3 sequences, roughly a sixth seen once. General study points: HLA-C-restricted CMV clonotypes gave the most frequent clonotype in two of eight donors.

The CDR3 consists of 15 residues. Looked up from germline, CDR1 is LGHNA and CDR2 is YNFKEQ. The ends were cut back, 0 bases at V and 0 bases at J, with 6 bases in the middle. Sequencing was carried out using PBMCs. The rearrangement uses TRBV4-2 and TRBJ1-5; unclear D gene. The TCR was taken from a human donor in good health (CMV status not recorded). Some clones in this sample may be carry-over from other donors' samples. The CDR3, as DNA: TGTGCCAGCAGCCAAGAAGCGGGTAGCAATCAGCCCCAGCATTTT. This sequence encodes CASSQEAGSNQPQHF.